The 19 T cell receptor beta chains presented below share a single source sample, sequenced in a study of blood T cell repertoires in COVID-19 (dated by TCRdb to about 2020). Library preparation used the immunoSEQ multiplex PCR assay. TCRdb obtained this table from immuneACCESS and retained in-frame rearrangements with V and J assigned. These tables miss some clones; where compared with another copy, unresolved V genes account for less than half of the shortfall, and the remainder is unexplained. The sample records about 65,000 clones, around four fifths of which are singletons. Of the sample, 15% falls within the top ten clones. Sequencing was done on a sample of peripheral blood. The source is a man older than 75 with acute or convalescent COVID-19.

This rearrangement joins TRBV5-1 to TRBJ2-7; D possibly corresponds to TRBD2 (6 bases). Looked up from germline, CDR1 is SGHRS and CDR2 is YFSETQ. V was clipped by 4 bases and J by 2 bases, with 16 bases between them. The CDR3 runs 15 residues. This CDR3 is CASSGTGLKAYEQYF. For the CDR3, the DNA is TGCGCCAGCAGCGGGACGGGACTCAAAGCCTACGAGCAGTACTTC.

This clone was detected only a few times. The chain joins TRBV7-2 to TRBJ1-5; D is unresolved. Trimming cost V 3 bases and J 5 bases, with 5 bases left between them. The germline CDR1 and CDR2 sequences are SGHTA and FQGNSA. The CDR3 contains 12 residues. The CDR3 DNA sequence: TGTGCCAGCAGCTTTGGGCATCAGCCCCAGCATTTT. As protein: CASSFGHQPQHF. Full variable domain (rest looked up from reference TRBV7-2 and TRBJ1-5): GAGVSQSPSNKVTEKGKDVELRCDPISGHTALYWYRQSLGQGLEFLIYFQGNSAPDKSGLPSDRFSAERTGGSVSTLTIQRTQQEDSAVYLCASSFGHQPQHFGDGTRLSIL.

This chain joins TRBV5-1 and TRBJ1-1; 8 positions agree with TRBD1. Looked up from germline, CDR1 is SGHRS and CDR2 is YFSETQ. This CDR3 region has 13 residues. Trimming at V came to 0 bases and at J to 8 bases, leaving 3 bases not matched to a gene. Written as DNA, the CDR3 is TGCGCCAGCAGCTTGGCCAGGGGGCGGGAAGCTTTCTTT. Encoded protein: CASSLARGREAFF.

Notes on this clone: At one of its ends the junction is not consistent with the germline gene, which may arise from a read error. V gene TRBV4-2 combines with J gene TRBJ1-6, with a possible D match to TRBD1 (5 bases). The V gene's germline CDR1 is LGHNA and CDR2 YNFKEQ. The CDR3 covers 13 residues. The CDR3 DNA reads as TGTGCCGGCAGCGGGGGGATCAATTCACCCCTCCACTTT. It is translated as CAGSGGINSPLHF.

This clone was picked up one time. This sequence joins TRBV6-6 and TRBJ1-2, with D possibly being TRBD1 (6 bases). V was cut by 5 bases and J by 5 bases, with 12 bases left in between. Germline loops: CDR1 MNHNY, CDR2 SVGAGI (reference sequence). The CDR3 is made up of 13 amino acids. The CDR3 DNA follows: TGTGCCAGCAGTAAGGACAGAACTTATGGCTACACCTTC. This encodes CASSKDRTYGYTF.

This clone was found once. This chain connects TRBV24-1 to TRBJ2-1; the match to TRBD2 covers 13 bases. CDR1 and CDR2 (germline): KGHDR, SFDVKD. The CDR3 covers 20 residues. V lost 4 bases to trimming and J lost 4 bases; unmatched junction nucleotides: 15. The CDR3 loop is CATSDPPGHGGLAGYNEQFF. In DNA, the CDR3 is TGTGCCACCAGTGACCCCCCGGGACACGGGGGACTAGCGGGGTACAATGAGCAGTTCTTC.

This chain joins TRBV4-1 and TRBJ2-1, with 13 bases that match TRBD2. With V trimmed by 1 base and J by 4 bases, 4 bases remained unmatched. CDR3 length: 17 residues. Germline V lookup: CDR1 MGHRA, CDR2 YSYEKL. DNA for the CDR3: TGCGCCAGCAGCCAAGGACTAGCGGGGGGTAAATACAATGAGCAGTTCTTC. It specifies CASSQGLAGGKYNEQFF.

Comments on this clone: Other DNA sequences within the sample encode an identical CDR3. The chain uses TRBV19 and TRBJ1-5; possibly TRBD1 for D (6 bases). The CDR3 has 14 residues. Germline assignment: CDR1 LNHDA and CDR2 SQIVND (reference sequence). With 6 bases removed from V and 4 bases from J, the gap between germline ends came to 13 bases. The CDR3 DNA follows: TGTGCCAGTAGCATTACAGGGTCAAATCAGCCCCAGCATTTT. This encodes CASSITGSNQPQHF.

J is TRBJ2-3 and V is TRBV10-1; tentatively, D is TRBD1 (6 bases). The V end was cut by 5 bases, the J end by 2 bases, with 14 bases between. Germline V gene lookup returns CDR1 WNHNN and CDR2 SYGVQD (reference sequence). The CDR3 has 15 amino acids. As DNA, the CDR3 is TGCGCCAGCAGTACCGGGACATTTGCCACAGATACGCAGTATTTT. This translates into CASSTGTFATDTQYF.

CDR3 nucleotide sequence: TGTGCCAGCAGCTTGGGGGGCACAGGGGTGTTTAAGGACTATGGCTACACCTTC. Protein sequence: CASSLGGTGVFKDYGYTF. The chain employs TRBV5-4 and TRBJ1-2; 7 bases map to TRBD1. J gave up 3 bases and V 0 bases, and 14 bases lay outside the gene matches. CDR3 length: 18 residues. The germline V gene has CDR1 SGHNT and CDR2 YYREEE (reference sequence).

This chain connects TRBV5-4 to TRBJ2-7; 7 positions match TRBD1. This CDR3 contains 14 residues. The germline CDR1 and CDR2 sequences are SGHNT and YYREEE (reference sequence). V trimming: 3 bases; J trimming: 2 bases; junction bases outside the gene matches: 5. In nucleotides, the CDR3 is TGTGCCAGCAGCTCAGGACAGGTTCCCTACGAGCAGTACTTC. This gives the protein CASSSGQVPYEQYF.

The chain links TRBV5-1 to TRBJ2-1, with D possibly matching TRBD1 (7 bases). This CDR3 has 15 amino acids. CDR1 and CDR2 (germline): SGHRS, YFSETQ. Trimming took off 1 base at V and 8 bases at J, with 16 bases between the two ends. CDR3 coding DNA: TGCGCCAGCAGCTTGTTCCCTCGCAGGGGGGATGAGCAGTTCTTC. It yields the protein CASSLFPRRGDEQFF.

The V call is TRBV18, the J call TRBJ2-1; D is ambiguous. Germline V gene data show CDR1 as KGHSH and CDR2 as LQKENI. V was cut by 0 bases and J by 2 bases, with 5 bases left in between. The CDR3 extends over 14 amino acids. CDR3 loop: CASSPPSAYNEQFF. DNA for the CDR3: TGTGCCAGCTCACCACCATCCGCCTACAATGAGCAGTTCTTC.

This sequence joins TRBV29-1 and TRBJ1-1; D not certain. The CDR3 extends over 12 amino acids. Germline CDR1 is SQVTM and CDR2 is ANQGSEA. V was pared by 8 bases and J by 0 bases, with 10 bases between. The CDR3 here is CSTIPLNTEAFF. Here the CDR3 DNA reads TGCAGCACAATCCCCTTGAACACTGAAGCTTTCTTT.

The J gene is TRBJ2-7, the V gene TRBV3-1 (or the pseudogene TRBV3-2), with 9 nucleotides matching TRBD1. The CDR3 sequence is 14 residues long. Losses at the gene ends were 3 bases for V and 6 bases for J; bases not matched to a gene: 6. Per germline, CDR1 LGHDT and CDR2 YNNKEL (reference sequence). CDR3 bases: TGTGCCAGCAGCCACCGGGACAGGGTAGTCGAGCAGTACTTC. The encoded protein is CASSHRDRVVEQYF.

V and J are TRBV2 and TRBJ2-2; TRBD1 matches 9 bases. This CDR3 is built from 15 residues. The V segment lost 6 bases and the J segment 4 bases; nucleotides outside the gene matches: 6. Germline CDR1 and CDR2: SNHLY and FYNNEI. CDR3 in amino acids: CASSAQGAVTGELFF. In nucleotides, the CDR3 is TGTGCCAGCAGCGCACAGGGGGCGGTCACCGGGGAGCTGTTTTTT. Supplemented by reference TRBV2 and TRBJ2-2, the full variable domain reads EPEVTQTPSHQVTQMGQEVILRCVPISNHLYFYWYRQILGQKVEFLVSFYNNEISEKSEIFDDQFSVERPDGSNFTLKIRSTKLEDSAMYFCASSAQGAVTGELFFGEGSRLTVL.

The V call is TRBV5-4, the J call TRBJ1-2, with D unresolved. Germline V gene sequence: CDR1 SGHNT, CDR2 YYREEE (reference sequence). V lost 4 bases, J lost 1 base, and 11 bases lay in between. This CDR3 is built from 14 residues. The CDR3 DNA reads TGTGCCAGCAGCCCAACCTCCAGTAACTATGGCTACACCTTC. This gives the protein CASSPTSSNYGYTF.

The chain has TRBV5-1 and TRBJ1-2; 7 bases line up with TRBD1. V gave up 5 bases and J gave up 6 bases; unmatched junction bases: 13. The CDR3 spans 15 residues. Germline V gene sequence: CDR1 SGHRS, CDR2 YFSETQ. The CDR3 sequence: CASRHPEQGYDGYTF. The CDR3 coding sequence is TGCGCCAGCAGACACCCCGAACAGGGGTACGATGGCTACACCTTC. The full variable domain, its missing parts supplied by reference TRBV5-1 and TRBJ1-2, is KAGVTQTPRYLIKTRGQQVTLSCSPISGHRSVSWYQQTPGQGLQFLFEYFSETQRNKGNFPGRFSGRQFSNSRSEMNVSTLELGDSALYLCASRHPEQGYDGYTFGSGTRLTVV.

The rearrangement uses TRBV19 and TRBJ1-6; perhaps TRBD1 as D (6 bases). The V and J ends lost 1 base and 0 bases respectively, with 16 bases between them. The CDR3 loop spans 19 amino acids. Germline CDR1 and CDR2: LNHDA and SQIVND (reference sequence). The CDR3 is CASSIGTARSSSYNSPLHF. The CDR3 bases are TGTGCCAGTAGTATAGGGACAGCGAGAAGTAGCTCCTATAATTCACCCCTCCACTTT.